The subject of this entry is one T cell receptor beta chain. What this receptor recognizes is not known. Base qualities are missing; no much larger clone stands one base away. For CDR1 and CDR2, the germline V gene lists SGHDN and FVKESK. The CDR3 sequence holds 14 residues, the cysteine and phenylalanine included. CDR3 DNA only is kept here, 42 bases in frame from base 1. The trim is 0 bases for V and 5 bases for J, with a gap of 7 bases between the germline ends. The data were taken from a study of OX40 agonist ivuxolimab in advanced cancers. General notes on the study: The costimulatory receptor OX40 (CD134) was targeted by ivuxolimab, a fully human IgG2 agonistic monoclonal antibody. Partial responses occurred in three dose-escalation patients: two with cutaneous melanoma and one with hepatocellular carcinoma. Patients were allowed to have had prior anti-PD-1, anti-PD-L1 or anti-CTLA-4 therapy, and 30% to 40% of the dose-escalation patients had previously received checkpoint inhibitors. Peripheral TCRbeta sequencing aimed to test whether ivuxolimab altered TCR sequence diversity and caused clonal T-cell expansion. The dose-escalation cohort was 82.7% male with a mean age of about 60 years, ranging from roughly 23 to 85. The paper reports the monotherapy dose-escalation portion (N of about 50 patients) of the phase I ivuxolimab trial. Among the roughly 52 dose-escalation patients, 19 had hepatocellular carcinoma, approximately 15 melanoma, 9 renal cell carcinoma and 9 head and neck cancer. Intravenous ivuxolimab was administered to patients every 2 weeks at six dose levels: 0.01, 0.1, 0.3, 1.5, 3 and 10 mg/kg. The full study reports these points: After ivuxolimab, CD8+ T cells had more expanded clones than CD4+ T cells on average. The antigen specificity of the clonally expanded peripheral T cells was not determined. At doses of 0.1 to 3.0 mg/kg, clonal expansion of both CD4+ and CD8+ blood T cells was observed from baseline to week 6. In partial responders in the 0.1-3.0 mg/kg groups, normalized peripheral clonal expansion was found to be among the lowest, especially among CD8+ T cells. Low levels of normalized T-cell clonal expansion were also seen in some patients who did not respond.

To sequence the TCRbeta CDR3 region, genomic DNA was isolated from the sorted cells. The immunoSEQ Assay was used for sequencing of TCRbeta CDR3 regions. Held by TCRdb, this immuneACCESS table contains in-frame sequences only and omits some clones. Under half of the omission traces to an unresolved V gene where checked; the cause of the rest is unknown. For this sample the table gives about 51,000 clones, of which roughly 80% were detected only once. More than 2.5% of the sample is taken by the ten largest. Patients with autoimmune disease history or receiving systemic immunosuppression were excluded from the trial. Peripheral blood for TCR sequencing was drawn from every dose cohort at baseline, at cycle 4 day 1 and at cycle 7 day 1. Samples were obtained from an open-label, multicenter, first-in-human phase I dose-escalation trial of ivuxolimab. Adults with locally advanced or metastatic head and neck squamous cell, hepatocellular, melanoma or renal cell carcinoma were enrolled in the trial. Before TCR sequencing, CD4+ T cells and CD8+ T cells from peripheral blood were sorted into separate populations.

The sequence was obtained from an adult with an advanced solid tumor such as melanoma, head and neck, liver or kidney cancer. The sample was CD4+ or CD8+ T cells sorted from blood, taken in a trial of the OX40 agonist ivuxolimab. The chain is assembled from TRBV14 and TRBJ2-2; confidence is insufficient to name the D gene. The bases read TGTGCCAGCAGCCAAGATTGGCCTACCGGGGAGCTGTTTTTT. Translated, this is CASSQDWPTGELFF.